A selection of T cell receptor beta chains follows, all from one sample in a study of regulatory T cells in long-lasting Graves disease. TCRdb ran MiXCR on the multiplex PCR reads and lists one entry per CDR3 protein. This table holds roughly 380,000 distinct CDR3 sequences, 16% found once. These data also featured in a second study, about T cells in Graves' hyperthyroidism and ophthalmopathy.

Source: peripheral blood mononuclear cells (PBMCs), taken at new diagnosis, from a patient treated with antithyroid drugs. The origin of the receptors is a man aged 35 to 55 with Graves disease. Each CDR3 is given with its conserved first and last residue.

CDR3aa	v_gene	j_gene
CATSEAGISYEQYF	TRBV24-1	TRBJ2-7
CASSSLQDWLEETQYF	TRBV7-6	TRBJ2-5
CASSYSGVVNSPLHF	TRBV6-2/TRBV6-3	TRBJ1-6
CASSQDRFQPQHF	TRBV3-1	TRBJ1-5
CASSLVYTEAFF	TRBV7-9	TRBJ1-1
CSARFGGNYNEQFF	TRBV20-1	TRBJ2-1
CASSLRSGGGTDTQYF	TRBV12-3/TRBV12-4	TRBJ2-3
CSARARQTPYRAYNEQFF	TRBV20-1	TRBJ2-1
CASSSPSSGTLHF	TRBV7-6	TRBJ1-6
CASFPGNRMNTEAFF	TRBV19	TRBJ1-1
CAISESAAGSGNTIYF	TRBV10-3	TRBJ1-3
CASSVAGLARETQYF	TRBV9	TRBJ2-5
CRARTDTQYF	TRBV12-3/TRBV12-4	TRBJ2-3
CASSIRDPRRAPLHF	TRBV19	TRBJ1-6
CASSLVTSIGGTDTQYF	TRBV11-2	TRBJ2-3
CSVGGGVNEQYF	TRBV29-1	TRBJ2-7
CASSLLGSGGATDTQYF	TRBV5-1	TRBJ2-3
CASSPGPGAYGQYF	TRBV7-3	TRBJ2-7
CSARDRVTGELFF	TRBV29-1	TRBJ2-2
CASSLEPGADEQYF	TRBV7-2	TRBJ2-7
CASSFDTSGVQETQYF	TRBV7-9	TRBJ2-5
CASSRPVETQYF	TRBV7-2	TRBJ2-5
CASSLNVEKLFF	TRBV7-9	TRBJ1-4
CASSLEGTSWSGELFF	TRBV11-3	TRBJ2-2